A selection of T cell receptor beta chains follows, all from one sample in a study of cytomegalovirus exposure and HLA in healthy donors. Assay used: immunoSEQ multiplex PCR; TCRdb lists only in-frame clones, some missing. The sample lists more than 150,000 clones, roughly 84% occurring once. Source material: PBMCs. The origin of the receptors is a girl less than two years old in good health and CMV-seronegative. Each CDR3 is given with its conserved first and last residue. D genes are given only for firm matches. Rows may omit the clone size; those that give it use once, few, many or a size class.

D | J | size | V | DNA | CDR3
. | TRBJ2-3 | . | TRBV5-4 | TGTGCCAGCAGCTTCGGGAGCTTGTATACAGATACGCAGTATTTT | CASSFGSLYTDTQYF
. | TRBJ2-7 | . | TRBV9 | TGTGCCAGCAGCGGAACCTCGGGCGAGCAGTACTTC | CASSGTSGEQYF
TRBD2 | TRBJ2-1 | . | TRBV7-8 | TGTGCCAGCAGCTTAGTCCCGGGAGGACCCAATGAGCAGTTCTTC | CASSLVPGGPNEQFF
. | TRBJ1-4 | . | TRBV27 | TGTGCCAGCAGTTTATCGGGGGGGGGACCGCTTCGGGGAAAACTGTTTTTT | CASSLSGGGPLRGKLFF
. | TRBJ2-1 | . | TRBV6-6 | TGTGCCAGCACCCATCGGGGGGCTGGTGGGAATGAGCAGTTCTTC | CASTHRGAGGNEQFF
TRBD2 | TRBJ2-1 | . | TRBV4-1 | TGCGCCAGCAGCCAAGATCTAGCGGGGGCCAACAATGAGCAGTTCTTC | CASSQDLAGANNEQFF
TRBD1 | TRBJ1-5 | . | TRBV4-3 | TGCGCCAGCAGCCAAGGGACAGGGAATGACAATCAGCCCCAGCATTTT | CASSQGTGNDNQPQHF
TRBD1 | TRBJ1-3 | . | TRBV4-3 | TGCGCCAGCAGCCTCTACAGACAGGGGGCGGGAAACACCATATATTTT | CASSLYRQGAGNTIYF
. | TRBJ2-4 | . | TRBV4-1 | TGCGCCAGCAGCCAAGAGGGTAGCCGAAACATTCAGTACTTC | CASSQEGSRNIQYF
TRBD2 | TRBJ2-1 | . | TRBV2 | TGTGCCAGCAGTGTTAAACAGCGGGAGAGTGGGAATGAGCAGTTCTTC | CASSVKQRESGNEQFF
. | TRBJ2-3 | . | TRBV5-4 | TGTGCCAGCAGCAGGAAGGGGATTAACTCTCCAGATACGCAGTATTTT | CASSRKGINSPDTQYF
. | TRBJ1-2 | few | TRBV29-1 | TGCAGCGCGCCAAGCCCTAACTATGGCTACACCTTC | CSAPSPNYGYTF
TRBD1 | TRBJ1-1 | . | TRBV7-9 | TGTGCCAGCAGCGCGGACAGGTACAGCACTGAAGCTTTCTTT | CASSADRYSTEAFF
TRBD1 | TRBJ1-1 | . | TRBV29-1 | TGCAGCGTTGGTTTTATTCAGGGGGGAGCTTTCTTT | CSVGFIQGGAFF
. | TRBJ2-5 | . | TRBV27 | TGTGCCAGCAGAATGGACTTCCGGATTGAGACCCAGTACTTC | CASRMDFRIETQYF
TRBD1 | TRBJ1-5 | . | TRBV4-1 | TGCGCCAGCAGCCTTACAGGGGACGTCAATCAGCCCCAGCATTTT | CASSLTGDVNQPQHF
TRBD1 | TRBJ1-1 | . | TRBV4-2 | TGTGCCAGCAGCCACCAGACAGGGACGAACACTGAAGCTTTCTTT | CASSHQTGTNTEAFF
. | TRBJ2-7 | few | TRBV10-2 | TGCGCCAGCAGAGAAATACAGGGTCCGAACCTCTACGAGCAGTACTTC | CASREIQGPNLYEQYF
. | TRBJ2-7 | . | TRBV5-5 | TGTGCCAGCAGCCACTCTCCGGGCTACGAGCAGTACTTC | CASSHSPGYEQYF
TRBD2 | TRBJ2-7 | . | TRBV10-1 | TGCGCCAGCAGCTCCGGGACTAACTCCTACGAGCAGTACTTC | CASSSGTNSYEQYF
. | TRBJ2-1 | . | TRBV4-2 | TGTGCCAGCAGCCAGGGCGGTGGGGGCGACTCCTACAATGAGCAGTTCTTC | CASSQGGGGDSYNEQFF
TRBD1 | TRBJ2-7 | . | TRBV19 | TGTGCCAGTAGTCCCGGGACAGGGGCTTACGAGCAGTACTTC | CASSPGTGAYEQYF
. | TRBJ1-1 | . | TRBV4-3 | TGCGCCAGCAGCCAAGACGCTTGGGCAGGGAGGGGCACTGAAGCTTTCTTT | CASSQDAWAGRGTEAFF
TRBD1 | TRBJ1-1 | . | TRBV14 | TGTGCCAGCAGCCAGGGGACAGACACTGAAGCTTTCTTT | CASSQGTDTEAFF
TRBD1 | TRBJ1-2 | once | TRBV9 | TGTGCCAGCAGCGTTTTCGGACAGGGAAATAATGGCTACACCTTC | CASSVFGQGNNGYTF
. | TRBJ1-1 | . | TRBV27 | TGTGCCAGCAGCCTCTCGTCTGCGGGGAACACTGAAGCTTTCTTT | CASSLSSAGNTEAFF
. | TRBJ2-6 | . | TRBV27 | TGTGCCAGCAGTTTATCGAGCCCCTCTGGGGCCAACGTCCTGACTTTC | CASSLSSPSGANVLTF
. | TRBJ2-1 | . | TRBV19 | TGTGCCAGTAGTATTATCCCTTACTACAATGAGCAGTTCTTC | CASSIIPYYNEQFF
TRBD2 | TRBJ2-1 | . | TRBV7-9 | TGTGCCAGCAGCTTATTGCCTAGCGGGGGGGATTATTGGGGTGAGCAGTTCTTC | CASSLLPSGGDYWGEQFF
TRBD2 | TRBJ2-5 | . | TRBV7-3 | TGTGCCAGCAGCCACGGGACTATAAAAAGAAAAGAGACCCAGTACTTC | CASSHGTIKRKETQYF
TRBD1 | TRBJ1-4 | . | TRBV7-8 | TGTGCCAGCAGCCGACAGGACAGGGGAGCAACTAATGAAAAACTGTTTTTT | CASSRQDRGATNEKLFF